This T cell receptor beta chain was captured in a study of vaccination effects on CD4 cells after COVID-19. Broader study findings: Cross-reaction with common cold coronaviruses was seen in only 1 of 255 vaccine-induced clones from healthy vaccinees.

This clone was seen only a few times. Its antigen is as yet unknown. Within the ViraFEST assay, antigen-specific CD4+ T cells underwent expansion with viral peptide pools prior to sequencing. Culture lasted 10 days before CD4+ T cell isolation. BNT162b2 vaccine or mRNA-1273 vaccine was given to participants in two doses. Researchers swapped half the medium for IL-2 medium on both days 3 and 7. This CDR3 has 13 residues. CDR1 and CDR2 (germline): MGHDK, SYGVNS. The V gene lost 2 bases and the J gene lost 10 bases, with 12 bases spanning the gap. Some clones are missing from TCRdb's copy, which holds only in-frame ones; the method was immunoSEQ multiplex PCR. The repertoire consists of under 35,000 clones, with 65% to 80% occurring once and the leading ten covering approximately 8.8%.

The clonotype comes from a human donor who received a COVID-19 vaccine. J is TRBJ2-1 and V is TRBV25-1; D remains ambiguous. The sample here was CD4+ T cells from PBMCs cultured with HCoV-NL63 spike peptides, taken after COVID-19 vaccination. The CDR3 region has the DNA TGTGCCAGCAGTGAAATATCCTTGGGAGAGCAGTTCTTC. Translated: CASSEISLGEQFF.